This passage covers 18 T cell receptor beta chains from one sample sequenced in a study of shared clonotypes between healthy human individuals. Sequencing used immunoSEQ multiplex PCR; TCRdb keeps in-frame clones, though not all of them. Of about 730,000 clones listed, about two thirds are singletons. Sequencing used memory CD4+ T cells sorted from blood. Sample subset: CD45RA-negative fraction. These receptors all stem from a woman aged 30 to 39 in good health.

V usage is TRBV18 and J usage is TRBJ2-2, with a weak D call TRBD2 (6 bases). This CDR3 comprises 16 residues. The germline V gene has CDR1 KGHSH and CDR2 LQKENI. V was clipped by 1 base and J by 3 bases, with 12 bases between them. The CDR3 DNA sequence: TGTGCCAGCTCACCACGCATGGGGGGAGACACCGGGGAGCTGTTTTTT. It specifies CASSPRMGGDTGELFF. Filled out from reference TRBV18 and TRBJ2-2, the complete variable domain reads NAGVMQNPRHLVRRRGQEARLRCSPMKGHSHVYWYRQLPEEGLKFMVYLQKENIIDESGMPKERFSAEFPKEGPSILRIQQVVRGDSAAYFCASSPRMGGDTGELFFGEGSRLTVL.

A single count supports this clone. The chain recombines TRBV28 with TRBJ1-4; the D gene is possibly TRBD1 (6 bases). CDR3 length equals 14 residues. V shed 2 bases and J shed 8 bases, with 12 bases lying between them. CDR1 and CDR2 (germline): MDHEN, SYDVKM. The CDR3 region is CASSLGGQREKLFF. In DNA form, the CDR3 reads TGTGCCAGCAGTTTAGGGGGGCAGAGAGAAAAACTGTTTTTT.

The chain joins TRBV29-1 to TRBJ2-7; TRBD1 aligns across 11 bases. Trimming took 6 bases from V and 4 from J; bases not matched to a gene: 8. The CDR3 contains 14 residues. CDR1 and CDR2 (germline): SQVTM, ANQGSEA. Here the CDR3 reads CSVRGDRGSYEQYF. DNA of the CDR3: TGCAGCGTCCGGGGGGACAGGGGGTCGTACGAGCAGTACTTC.

This chain joins TRBV7-3 and TRBJ2-2; 7 positions agree with TRBD1. The CDR3 spans 15 residues. V dropped 5 bases and J dropped 5; count of bases not matched to a gene: 8. CDR1 and CDR2 from the germline V gene are SGHTA and FQGTGA. The DNA of the CDR3 is TGTGCCAGCAGCCCGGGGACAGTTCGGACCGGGGAGCTGTTTTTT. Its protein product is CASSPGTVRTGELFF. The complete variable domain, with remaining parts taken from reference TRBV7-3 and TRBJ2-2, reads GAGVSQTPSNKVTEKGKYVELRCDPISGHTALYWYRQSLGQGPEFLIYFQGTGAADDSGLPNDRFFAVRPEGSVSTLKIQRTERGDSAVYLCASSPGTVRTGELFFGEGSRLTVL.

The V call is TRBV29-1, the J call TRBJ1-2, with D unclear. The CDR3 loop spans 12 amino acids. The ends were cut back, 2 bases at V and 4 bases at J, with 8 bases in the middle. Looked up from germline, CDR1 is SQVTM and CDR2 is ANQGSEA. In nucleotides, the CDR3 is TGCAGCGTTGAAAGGTTGTCCTATGGCTACACCTTC. Amino acids: CSVERLSYGYTF.

The chain uses TRBV5-4 and TRBJ2-7, with 8 bases matching TRBD2. Germline V gene lookup returns CDR1 SGHNT and CDR2 YYREEE (reference sequence). The CDR3 totals 14 residues. V lost 3 bases, J lost 5 bases, and 7 bases stayed unmatched. Here the CDR3 DNA reads TGTGCCAGCAGCTCGGGACTAGTCCTCGACGAGCAGTACTTC. Amino acids: CASSSGLVLDEQYF. Drawing the rest from reference TRBV5-4 and TRBJ2-7, the complete variable domain is ETGVTQSPTHLIKTRGQQVTLRCSSQSGHNTVSWYQQALGQGPQFIFQYYREEENGRGNFPPRFSGLQFPNYSSELNVNALELDDSALYLCASSSGLVLDEQYFGPGTRLTVT.

The V call is TRBV2, the J call TRBJ1-2; D might be TRBD1 (6 bases). Germline lookup yields CDR1 SNHLY and CDR2 FYNNEI. The CDR3 runs to 13 residues. Deletions cut 8 bases from V and 2 bases from J, with 12 bases between. The CDR3 region has the DNA TGTGCCAGCGATACAGGGTACAACTATGGCTACACCTTC. Its protein product is CASDTGYNYGYTF.

The DNA for the CDR3 is TGCGCCAGCAGCTTGTTTCCCGGACAGGGCGCAGATACGCAGTATTTT. Amino acid sequence: CASSLFPGQGADTQYF. The J gene is TRBJ2-3, the V gene TRBV5-1; 8 bases map to TRBD1. The germline V gene encodes CDR1 SGHRS and CDR2 YFSETQ. V gave up 1 base and J gave up 4 bases; unmatched junction bases: 8. The CDR3 sequence is 16 residues long.

In its sample, this clone was seen many times. The gene calls are TRBV5-5 and TRBJ1-1, with TRBD1 as a possible D gene (6 bases). The CDR3 is made up of 13 amino acids. The V end was cut by 5 bases, the J end by 13 bases, with 21 bases between. Germline loops: CDR1 SGHKS, CDR2 YYEKEE (reference sequence). The CDR3 loop is CASSFEAGTSIFF. For the CDR3, the DNA is TGTGCCAGCAGTTTCGAGGCCGGGACATCTATTTTCTTT.

This clone was observed a few times. This chain uses TRBV21-1 with TRBJ1-1. TRBV21-1 is tagged as a pseudogene. The CDR3 loop spans 17 amino acids. DNA of the CDR3: TGTGCCAGCAGCAAAAAGGATCGGGCGCACCGGAACACTGAAGCTTTCTTT. It translates to CASSKKDRAHRNTEAFF.

This sequence joins TRBV28 and TRBJ1-2; 8 nucleotides line up with TRBD1. Trimming at V came to 6 bases and at J to 8 bases, leaving 5 bases not matched to a gene. Germline V gives CDR1 MDHEN, CDR2 SYDVKM. The CDR3 has 12 amino acids. CDR3 nucleotides: TGTGCCAGCAGCAGACAGGGGAGCGGCTACACCTTC. Amino acid sequence: CASSRQGSGYTF.

The J gene is TRBJ1-4, the V gene TRBV5-1, with D uncertain. Trimming shortened V by 0 bases and J by 8 bases, and 11 bases separated the two germline ends. Germline-derived CDR1 and CDR2 are SGHRS and YFSETQ. The CDR3 loop spans 14 amino acids. DNA of the CDR3: TGCGCCAGCAGCTTGGCCGGGGAATACGAAAAACTGTTTTTT. Its protein is CASSLAGEYEKLFF.

About this clone: This sample includes further DNA sequences coding for the same CDR3. The chain carries TRBV28 and TRBJ2-3; D is perhaps TRBD2 (5 bases). Germline V gene sequence: CDR1 MDHEN, CDR2 SYDVKM. V was trimmed by 9 bases and J by 2 bases, leaving 9 bases between them. CDR3 length: 12 amino acids. The CDR3 region has the DNA TGTGCCAGTTCGAGGGTCACAGATACGCAGTATTTT. It translates to CASSRVTDTQYF.

This clone is a singleton in its sample. The chain combines TRBV27 with TRBJ1-5, with D possibly being TRBD1 (5 bases). Trimming pared 4 bases from V and 6 bases from J, leaving 13 bases between. Germline V gene data show CDR1 as MNHEY and CDR2 as SMNVEV (reference sequence). This CDR3 has 14 residues. The CDR3 region has the DNA TGTGCCAGCAGTTCCAGGGTGTCGGGTCAGCCCCAGCATTTT. Its protein product is CASSSRVSGQPQHF.

This clone was recorded a few times. This chain joins TRBV19 and TRBJ1-1; D may be TRBD1 (6 bases). Germline V CDR1 and CDR2: LNHDA, SQIVND (reference sequence). The germline V and J ends were trimmed by 5 bases and 6 bases, with 13 bases remaining between them. This CDR3 is 13 amino acids long. CDR3 amino acids: CASSQGFNAEAFF. CDR3 nucleotide sequence: TGTGCCAGTAGTCAGGGGTTTAACGCTGAAGCTTTCTTT.

This clone was picked up one time. The chain carries TRBV21-1 and TRBJ2-7; the table's D call of TRBD2 was not tested on the DNA. TRBV21-1 corresponds to a pseudogene. This CDR3 has 16 residues. CDR3 in amino acids: CASSKGGFAGGYEQYF. CDR3 DNA sequence: TGTGCCAGCAGCAAAGGGGGATTTGCGGGAGGGTACGAGCAGTACTTC.

The genes are TRBV27 and TRBJ2-7, with TRBD1 identical over 9 bases. Trimming at V came to 5 bases and at J to 6 bases, leaving 8 bases not matched to a gene. The germline gives CDR1 MNHEY, CDR2 SMNVEV (reference sequence). CDR3 length: 14 residues. CDR3 in amino acids: CASSPGQGSGEQYF. CDR3 nucleotide sequence: TGTGCCAGCAGTCCGGGACAGGGTTCGGGCGAGCAGTACTTC.

The chain joins TRBV14 to TRBJ2-7; perhaps D is TRBD1 or TRBD2 (5 bases each). V lost 4 bases to trimming and J lost 3 bases, with 16 bases between them. CDR1 and CDR2 (germline): SGHDN, FVKESK. The CDR3 totals 15 residues. CDR3 nucleotides: TGTGCCAGCAGCCTTCACCGGGACGGAATCTACGAGCAGTACTTC. It encodes CASSLHRDGIYEQYF.